The rows below give T cell receptor beta chains drawn from one sample of a study of OX40 agonist ivuxolimab in advanced cancers. Here immunoSEQ multiplex PCR was the method, and the copy in TCRdb shows in-frame clones only, minus some. The sample carries over 45,000 clones, 79% recorded once. The sample was CD4+ or CD8+ T cells sorted from blood, taken in a trial of the OX40 agonist ivuxolimab. All receptors derive from an adult with an advanced solid tumor such as melanoma, head and neck, liver or kidney cancer. Each CDR3 is given with its conserved first and last residue. D genes are given only for firm matches. Size tells how often a clone was seen (once, few, many) or the class of an expanded clone, and some rows leave it out.

v_call: TRBV10-1
d_call: TRBD1
clone_size: NA
j_call: TRBJ2-1
cdr3_aa: CASSRDRGSEQFF
cdr3_nt: TGCGCCAGCAGCCGGGACAGGGGGTCTGAGCAGTTCTTC

v_call: TRBV18
d_call: NA
clone_size: few
j_call: TRBJ1-6
cdr3_aa: CASSPPGYDNSPLHF
cdr3_nt: TGTGCCAGCTCACCACCGGGCTACGATAATTCACCCCTCCACTTT

v_call: TRBV5-6
d_call: TRBD2
clone_size: NA
j_call: TRBJ2-5
cdr3_aa: CASTPGLAGGQEYF
cdr3_nt: TGTGCCAGCACCCCTGGACTAGCGGGGGGTCAAGAGTACTTC

v_call: TRBV9
d_call: NA
clone_size: NA
j_call: TRBJ2-5
cdr3_aa: CASTQNGHPVETQYF
cdr3_nt: TGTGCCAGCACCCAGAACGGACACCCTGTAGAGACCCAGTACTTC

v_call: TRBV5-1
d_call: TRBD1
clone_size: NA
j_call: TRBJ1-4
cdr3_aa: CASSWQGAVGPNEKLFF
cdr3_nt: TGCGCCAGCAGCTGGCAGGGGGCTGTTGGACCTAATGAAAAACTGTTTTTT

v_call: TRBV14
d_call: TRBD2
clone_size: NA
j_call: TRBJ2-2
cdr3_aa: CASSQSWTRSSGELFF
cdr3_nt: TGTGCCAGCAGCCAATCGTGGACTAGATCGTCTGGGGAGCTGTTTTTT

v_call: TRBV2
d_call: NA
clone_size: NA
j_call: TRBJ1-2
cdr3_aa: CASSRQGSNYGYTF
cdr3_nt: TGTGCCAGCAGTCGTCAGGGTTCTAACTATGGCTACACCTTC

v_call: TRBV7-2
d_call: NA
clone_size: NA
j_call: TRBJ2-4
cdr3_aa: CASSLGVNIQYF
cdr3_nt: TGTGCCAGCAGCTTAGGGGTAAACATTCAGTACTTC

v_call: TRBV5-4
d_call: NA
clone_size: NA
j_call: TRBJ1-3
cdr3_aa: CASTRLRSGNTIYF
cdr3_nt: TGTGCCAGCACGCGACTCCGCTCTGGAAACACCATATATTTT

v_call: TRBV7-2
d_call: NA
clone_size: NA
j_call: TRBJ1-3
cdr3_aa: CASSLGGGNTIYF
cdr3_nt: TGTGCCAGCAGCTTAGGGGGCGGAAACACCATATATTTT

v_call: TRBV9
d_call: TRBD1
clone_size: NA
j_call: TRBJ1-4
cdr3_aa: CASSVDGTGGEKLFF
cdr3_nt: TGTGCCAGCAGCGTAGACGGGACAGGGGGAGAAAAACTGTTTTTT

v_call: TRBV6-5
d_call: TRBD1
clone_size: NA
j_call: TRBJ1-3
cdr3_aa: CASSTGQGYGNTIYF
cdr3_nt: TGTGCCAGCAGCACGGGACAGGGCTATGGAAACACCATATATTTT

v_call: TRBV28
d_call: NA
clone_size: few
j_call: TRBJ2-7
cdr3_aa: CASSPPPLGEQYF
cdr3_nt: TGTGCCAGCAGCCCACCCCCTTTAGGCGAGCAGTACTTC

v_call: TRBV30
d_call: TRBD1
clone_size: NA
j_call: TRBJ1-1
cdr3_aa: CAWSVGTGVENTEAFF
cdr3_nt: TGTGCCTGGAGTGTGGGGACAGGGGTTGAGAACACTGAAGCTTTCTTT

v_call: TRBV6-5
d_call: NA
clone_size: NA
j_call: TRBJ1-6
cdr3_aa: CASSYGPTTASPLHF
cdr3_nt: TGTGCCAGCAGTTACGGCCCCACGACGGCCTCACCCCTCCACTTT

v_call: TRBV7-3
d_call: NA
clone_size: NA
j_call: TRBJ2-1
cdr3_aa: CASSRGESLEQFF
cdr3_nt: TGTGCCAGCAGTCGTGGGGAGTCCCTTGAGCAGTTCTTC

v_call: TRBV7-2
d_call: TRBD2
clone_size: NA
j_call: TRBJ2-7
cdr3_aa: CASSSGDYYEQYF
cdr3_nt: TGTGCCAGCAGCTCTGGGGACTACTACGAGCAGTACTTC

v_call: TRBV15
d_call: NA
clone_size: NA
j_call: TRBJ1-1
cdr3_aa: CATSRDRANTEAFF
cdr3_nt: TGTGCCACCAGCAGAGATCGGGCAAACACTGAAGCTTTCTTT

v_call: TRBV6-6
d_call: NA
clone_size: NA
j_call: TRBJ2-7
cdr3_aa: CASSWGPGATYEQYF
cdr3_nt: TGTGCCAGCAGTTGGGGGCCGGGAGCGACCTACGAGCAGTACTTC

v_call: TRBV7-9
d_call: TRBD1
clone_size: few
j_call: TRBJ2-5
cdr3_aa: CASSFQTGTFTTAQYF
cdr3_nt: TGTGCCAGCAGCTTTCAGACAGGGACCTTTACGACGGCCCAGTACTTC

v_call: TRBV30
d_call: NA
clone_size: NA
j_call: TRBJ2-5
cdr3_aa: CACGQSQETQYF
cdr3_nt: TGTGCCTGCGGACAATCCCAAGAGACCCAGTACTTC

v_call: TRBV4-2
d_call: NA
clone_size: NA
j_call: TRBJ2-6
cdr3_aa: CASSQDMRSGANVLTF
cdr3_nt: TGTGCCAGCAGCCAAGATATGCGCTCTGGGGCCAACGTCCTGACTTTC

v_call: TRBV6-5
d_call: NA
clone_size: NA
j_call: TRBJ2-5
cdr3_aa: CASRRTGPRGGTQYF
cdr3_nt: TGTGCCAGCAGACGGACAGGCCCCCGGGGGGGGACCCAGTACTTC

v_call: TRBV27
d_call: NA
clone_size: NA
j_call: TRBJ2-7
cdr3_aa: CASSLRIGVGFYEQYF
cdr3_nt: TGTGCCAGCAGTCTGCGGATCGGAGTTGGTTTCTACGAGCAGTACTTC

v_call: TRBV7-2
d_call: NA
clone_size: few
j_call: TRBJ2-5
cdr3_aa: CASSPPGGPSGETQYF
cdr3_nt: TGTGCCAGCAGCCCACCCGGAGGGCCCTCCGGGGAGACCCAGTACTTC

v_call: TRBV7-9
d_call: TRBD1
clone_size: NA
j_call: TRBJ2-5
cdr3_aa: CASSLEATGVETQYF
cdr3_nt: TGTGCCAGCAGCTTAGAGGCGACAGGGGTCGAGACCCAGTACTTC

v_call: TRBV6-1
d_call: NA
clone_size: few
j_call: TRBJ1-1
cdr3_aa: CASSEGRITEAFF
cdr3_nt: TGTGCCAGCAGTGAAGGGAGAATCACTGAAGCTTTCTTT

v_call: TRBV18
d_call: NA
clone_size: NA
j_call: TRBJ1-4
cdr3_aa: CASSTSREGNEKLFF
cdr3_nt: TGTGCCAGCTCGACATCTCGAGAGGGGAATGAAAAACTGTTTTTT

v_call: TRBV7-9
d_call: NA
clone_size: NA
j_call: TRBJ1-4
cdr3_aa: CASSLAAAEKLFF
cdr3_nt: TGTGCCAGCAGCTTAGCGGCAGCTGAAAAACTGTTTTTT

v_call: TRBV11-1
d_call: NA
clone_size: NA
j_call: TRBJ2-7
cdr3_aa: CASSSRLSYEQYF
cdr3_nt: TGTGCCAGCAGCTCACGGCTCTCCTACGAGCAGTACTTC

v_call: TRBV5-8
d_call: TRBD2
clone_size: NA
j_call: TRBJ2-5
cdr3_aa: CASSLSERGFQETQYF
cdr3_nt: TGTGCCAGCAGCTTGTCGGAGCGGGGGTTCCAAGAGACCCAGTACTTC

v_call: TRBV27
d_call: NA
clone_size: NA
j_call: TRBJ1-5
cdr3_aa: CASSPLGPNQPQHF
cdr3_nt: TGTGCCAGCAGTCCCCTTGGCCCTAATCAGCCCCAGCATTTT

v_call: TRBV2
d_call: NA
clone_size: NA
j_call: TRBJ1-5
cdr3_aa: CASSGGGNQPQHF
cdr3_nt: TGTGCCAGCAGTGGAGGGGGTAATCAGCCCCAGCATTTT

v_call: TRBV30
d_call: NA
clone_size: NA
j_call: TRBJ2-1
cdr3_aa: CAWSTGNSYNEQFF
cdr3_nt: TGTGCCTGGAGCACAGGGAACTCCTACAATGAGCAGTTCTTC

v_call: TRBV6-5
d_call: NA
clone_size: medium-sized
j_call: TRBJ2-7
cdr3_aa: CASRTVQGPTGGQYF
cdr3_nt: TGTGCCAGCCGAACGGTACAGGGACCTACTGGGGGGCAGTACTTC

v_call: TRBV29-1
d_call: NA
clone_size: NA
j_call: TRBJ2-1
cdr3_aa: CSVEGRGFNEQFF
cdr3_nt: TGCAGCGTTGAAGGTCGGGGATTCAATGAGCAGTTCTTC

v_call: TRBV10-2
d_call: NA
clone_size: NA
j_call: TRBJ2-2
cdr3_aa: CASLTTNTGELFF
cdr3_nt: TGCGCCAGCCTGACAACTAACACCGGGGAGCTGTTTTTT

v_call: TRBV9
d_call: NA
clone_size: NA
j_call: TRBJ2-7
cdr3_aa: CASSADLNEAGYEQYF
cdr3_nt: TGTGCCAGCAGCGCAGACCTTAACGAGGCGGGTTACGAGCAGTACTTC

v_call: TRBV7-9
d_call: NA
clone_size: NA
j_call: TRBJ1-5
cdr3_aa: CASSPQDQPQHF
cdr3_nt: TGTGCCAGCAGCCCCCAGGATCAGCCCCAGCATTTT

v_call: TRBV11-2
d_call: TRBD2
clone_size: NA
j_call: TRBJ2-5
cdr3_aa: CASSLGGGAGGQETQYF
cdr3_nt: TGTGCCAGCAGCTTAGGTGGGGGCGCGGGGGGCCAAGAGACCCAGTACTTC

v_call: TRBV9
d_call: NA
clone_size: once
j_call: TRBJ1-6
cdr3_aa: CASSADLASNSPLHF
cdr3_nt: TGTGCCAGCAGCGCGGACTTAGCTTCTAATTCACCCCTCCACTTT

v_call: TRBV29-1
d_call: NA
clone_size: few
j_call: TRBJ1-2
cdr3_aa: CSVEVTGFYGYTF
cdr3_nt: TGCAGCGTTGAGGTCACGGGATTCTATGGCTACACCTTC

v_call: TRBV19
d_call: NA
clone_size: NA
j_call: TRBJ2-2
cdr3_aa: CASSFLGTGELFF
cdr3_nt: TGTGCCAGTAGTTTCTTGGGCACCGGGGAGCTGTTTTTT

v_call: TRBV11-1
d_call: TRBD1
clone_size: NA
j_call: TRBJ2-3
cdr3_aa: CASSWDRRGTDTQYF
cdr3_nt: TGTGCCAGCAGCTGGGACAGGAGAGGGACAGATACGCAGTATTTT

v_call: TRBV4-3
d_call: TRBD1
clone_size: NA
j_call: TRBJ1-4
cdr3_aa: CASSQDRGQGEKLFF
cdr3_nt: TGCGCCAGCAGCCAGGACAGGGGCCAAGGTGAAAAACTGTTTTTT

v_call: TRBV7-9
d_call: TRBD1
clone_size: NA
j_call: TRBJ1-1
cdr3_aa: CASSSADRGGEAFF
cdr3_nt: TGTGCCAGCAGCTCGGCTGACAGGGGAGGTGAAGCTTTCTTT

v_call: TRBV7-9
d_call: NA
clone_size: NA
j_call: TRBJ1-1
cdr3_aa: CASSFLNTEAFF
cdr3_nt: TGTGCCAGCAGCTTCTTGAACACTGAAGCTTTCTTT

v_call: TRBV5-1
d_call: NA
clone_size: NA
j_call: TRBJ1-1
cdr3_aa: CASSLAENTEAFF
cdr3_nt: TGCGCCAGCAGCTTAGCAGAGAACACTGAAGCTTTCTTT

v_call: TRBV11-2
d_call: NA
clone_size: NA
j_call: TRBJ1-1
cdr3_aa: CASSQYRDPSGLTEAFF
cdr3_nt: TGTGCCAGCAGCCAATACCGGGACCCTAGCGGGCTCACTGAAGCTTTCTTT

v_call: TRBV28
d_call: NA
clone_size: NA
j_call: TRBJ1-2
cdr3_aa: CASRIQGHGYTF
cdr3_nt: TGTGCCAGCAGGATACAGGGCCATGGCTACACCTTC

v_call: TRBV6-5
d_call: NA
clone_size: once
j_call: TRBJ2-1
cdr3_aa: CAGSQRTTNNEQFF
cdr3_nt: TGTGCCGGCAGTCAACGGACTACCAACAATGAGCAGTTCTTC

v_call: TRBV7-2
d_call: TRBD2
clone_size: NA
j_call: TRBJ2-1
cdr3_aa: CASSPPGTSGPNEQFF
cdr3_nt: TGTGCCAGCAGCCCTCCAGGGACTAGCGGGCCCAATGAGCAGTTCTTC

v_call: TRBV6-8
d_call: NA
clone_size: NA
j_call: TRBJ2-7
cdr3_aa: CASSYSLPYEQYF
cdr3_nt: TGTGCCAGCAGTTACTCCCTACCCTACGAGCAGTACTTC

v_call: TRBV5-4
d_call: NA
clone_size: NA
j_call: TRBJ2-1
cdr3_aa: CASSLEQGRPYNEQFF
cdr3_nt: TGTGCCAGCAGCTTGGAACAGGGGAGGCCCTACAATGAGCAGTTCTTC

v_call: TRBV18
d_call: NA
clone_size: NA
j_call: TRBJ1-1
cdr3_aa: CASSAKENTEAFF
cdr3_nt: TGTGCCAGCTCAGCCAAGGAGAACACTGAAGCTTTCTTT